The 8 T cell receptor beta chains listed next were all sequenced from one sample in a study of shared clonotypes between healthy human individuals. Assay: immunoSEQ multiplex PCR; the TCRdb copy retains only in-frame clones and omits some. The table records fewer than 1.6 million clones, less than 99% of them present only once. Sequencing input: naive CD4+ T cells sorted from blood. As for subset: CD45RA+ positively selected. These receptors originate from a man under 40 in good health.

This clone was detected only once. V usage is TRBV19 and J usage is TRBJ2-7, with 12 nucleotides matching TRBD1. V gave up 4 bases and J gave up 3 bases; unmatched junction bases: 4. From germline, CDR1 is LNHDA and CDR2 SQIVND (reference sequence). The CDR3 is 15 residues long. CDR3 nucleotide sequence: TGTGCCAGTAGTACCCGGGACAGGGGGCGCTACGAGCAGTACTTC. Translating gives CASSTRDRGRYEQYF. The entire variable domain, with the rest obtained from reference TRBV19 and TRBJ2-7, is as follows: DGGITQSPKYLFRKEGQNVTLSCEQNLNHDAMYWYRQDPGQGLRLIYYSQIVNDFQKGDIAEGYSVSREKKESFPLTVTSAQKNPTAFYLCASSTRDRGRYEQYFGPGTRLTVT.

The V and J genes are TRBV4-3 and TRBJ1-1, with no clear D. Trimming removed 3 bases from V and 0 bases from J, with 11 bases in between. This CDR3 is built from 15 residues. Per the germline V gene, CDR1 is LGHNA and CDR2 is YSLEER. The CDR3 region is CASSQGIGMNTEAFF. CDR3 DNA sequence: TGCGCCAGCAGCCAGGGGATAGGGATGAACACTGAAGCTTTCTTT.

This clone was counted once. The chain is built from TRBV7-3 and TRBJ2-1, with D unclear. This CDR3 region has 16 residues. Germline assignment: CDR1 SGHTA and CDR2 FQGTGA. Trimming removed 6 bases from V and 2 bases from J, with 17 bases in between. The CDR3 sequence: CASSVGQIGPYNEQFF. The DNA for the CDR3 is TGTGCCAGCAGTGTAGGGCAGATCGGACCCTACAATGAGCAGTTCTTC.

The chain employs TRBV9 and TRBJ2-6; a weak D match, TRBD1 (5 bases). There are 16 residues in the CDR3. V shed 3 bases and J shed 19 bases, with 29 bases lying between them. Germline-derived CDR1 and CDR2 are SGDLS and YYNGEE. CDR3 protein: CASSADNPQTASTLTF. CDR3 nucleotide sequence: TGTGCCAGCAGCGCAGACAACCCCCAGACAGCCTCGACTCTCACTTTC.

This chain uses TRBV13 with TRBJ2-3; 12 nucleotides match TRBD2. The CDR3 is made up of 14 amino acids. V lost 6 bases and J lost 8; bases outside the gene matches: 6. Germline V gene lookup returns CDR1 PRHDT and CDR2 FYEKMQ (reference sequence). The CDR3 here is CASRTSGRIVTQYF. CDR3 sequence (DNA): TGTGCCAGCAGGACTAGCGGGAGAATCGTTACGCAGTATTTT.

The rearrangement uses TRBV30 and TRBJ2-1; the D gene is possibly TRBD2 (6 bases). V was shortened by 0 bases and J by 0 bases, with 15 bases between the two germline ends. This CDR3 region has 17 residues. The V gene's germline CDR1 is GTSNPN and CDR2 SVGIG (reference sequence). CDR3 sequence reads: CAWSVFGAGSSYNEQFF. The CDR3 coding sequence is TGTGCCTGGAGTGTCTTCGGGGCGGGAAGCTCCTACAATGAGCAGTTCTTC.

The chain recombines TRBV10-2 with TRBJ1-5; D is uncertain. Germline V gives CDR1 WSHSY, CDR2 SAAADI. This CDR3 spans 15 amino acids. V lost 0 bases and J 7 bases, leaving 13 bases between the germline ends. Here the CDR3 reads CASSESGGWRQPQHF. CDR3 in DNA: TGCGCCAGCAGTGAGTCGGGAGGGTGGAGGCAGCCCCAGCATTTT.

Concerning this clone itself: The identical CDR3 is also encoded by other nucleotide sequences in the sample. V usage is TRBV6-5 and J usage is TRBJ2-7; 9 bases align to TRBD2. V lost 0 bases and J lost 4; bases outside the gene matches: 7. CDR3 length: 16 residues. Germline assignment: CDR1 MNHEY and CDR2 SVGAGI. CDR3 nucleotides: TGTGCCAGCAGTTACTCAATTTTAGCGGGAGTATACGAGCAGTACTTC. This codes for CASSYSILAGVYEQYF.